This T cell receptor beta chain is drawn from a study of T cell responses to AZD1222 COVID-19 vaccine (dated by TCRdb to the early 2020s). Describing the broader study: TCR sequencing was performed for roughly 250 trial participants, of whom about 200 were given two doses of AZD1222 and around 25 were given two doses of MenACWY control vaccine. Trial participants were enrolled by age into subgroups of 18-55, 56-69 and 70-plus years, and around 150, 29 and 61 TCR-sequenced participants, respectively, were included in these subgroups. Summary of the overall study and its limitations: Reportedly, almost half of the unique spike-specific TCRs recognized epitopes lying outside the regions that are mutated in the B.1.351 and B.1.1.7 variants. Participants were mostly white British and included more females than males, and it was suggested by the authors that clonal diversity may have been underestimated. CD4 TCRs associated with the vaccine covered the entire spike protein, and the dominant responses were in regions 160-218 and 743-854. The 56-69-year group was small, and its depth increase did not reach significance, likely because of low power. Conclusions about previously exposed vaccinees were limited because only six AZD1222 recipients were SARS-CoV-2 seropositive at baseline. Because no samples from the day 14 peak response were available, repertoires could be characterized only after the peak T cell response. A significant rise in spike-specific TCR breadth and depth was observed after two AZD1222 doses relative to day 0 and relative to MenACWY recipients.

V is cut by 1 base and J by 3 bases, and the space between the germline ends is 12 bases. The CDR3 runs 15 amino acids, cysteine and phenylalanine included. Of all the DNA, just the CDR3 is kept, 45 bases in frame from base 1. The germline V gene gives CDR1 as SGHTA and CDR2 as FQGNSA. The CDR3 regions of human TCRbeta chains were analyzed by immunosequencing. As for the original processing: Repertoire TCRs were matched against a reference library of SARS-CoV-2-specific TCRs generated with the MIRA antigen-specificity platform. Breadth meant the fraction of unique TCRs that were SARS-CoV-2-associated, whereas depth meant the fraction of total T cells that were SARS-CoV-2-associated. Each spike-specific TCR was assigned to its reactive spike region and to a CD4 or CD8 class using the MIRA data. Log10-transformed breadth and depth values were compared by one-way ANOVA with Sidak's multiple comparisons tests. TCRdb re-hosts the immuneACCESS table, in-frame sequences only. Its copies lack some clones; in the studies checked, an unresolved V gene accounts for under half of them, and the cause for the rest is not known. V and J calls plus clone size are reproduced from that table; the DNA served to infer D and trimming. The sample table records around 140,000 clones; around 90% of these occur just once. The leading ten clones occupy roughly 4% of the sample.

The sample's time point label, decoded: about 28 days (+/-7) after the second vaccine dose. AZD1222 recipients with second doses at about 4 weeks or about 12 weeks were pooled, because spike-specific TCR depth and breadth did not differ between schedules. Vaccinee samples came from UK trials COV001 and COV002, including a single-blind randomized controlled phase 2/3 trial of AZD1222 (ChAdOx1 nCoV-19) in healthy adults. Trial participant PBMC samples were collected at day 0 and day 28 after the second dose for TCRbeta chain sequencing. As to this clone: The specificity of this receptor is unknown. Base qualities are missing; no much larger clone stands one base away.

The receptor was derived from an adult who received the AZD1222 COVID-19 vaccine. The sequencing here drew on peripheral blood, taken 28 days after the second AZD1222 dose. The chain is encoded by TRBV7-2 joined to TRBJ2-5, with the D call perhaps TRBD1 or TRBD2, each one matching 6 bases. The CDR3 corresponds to CASSLVSGAEETQYF. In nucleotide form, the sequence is TGTGCCAGCAGCTTAGTGTCGGGGGCTGAAGAGACCCAGTACTTC.